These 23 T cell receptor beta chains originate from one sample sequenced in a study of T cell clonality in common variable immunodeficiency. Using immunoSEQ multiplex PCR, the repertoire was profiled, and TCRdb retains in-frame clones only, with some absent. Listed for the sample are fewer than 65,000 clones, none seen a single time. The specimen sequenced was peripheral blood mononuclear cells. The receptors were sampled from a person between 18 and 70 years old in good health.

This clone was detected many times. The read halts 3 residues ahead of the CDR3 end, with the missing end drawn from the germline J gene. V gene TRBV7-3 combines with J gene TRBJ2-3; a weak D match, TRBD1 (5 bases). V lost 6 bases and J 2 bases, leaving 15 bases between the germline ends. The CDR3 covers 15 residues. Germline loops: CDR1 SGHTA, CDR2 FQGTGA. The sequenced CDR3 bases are TGTGCCAGCAGAGAGGCCCCGACAGCCACAGATACG. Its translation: CASREAPTATDT. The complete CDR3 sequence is CASREAPTATDTQYF. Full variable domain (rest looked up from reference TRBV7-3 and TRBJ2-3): GAGVSQTPSNKVTEKGKYVELRCDPISGHTALYWYRQSLGQGPEFLIYFQGTGAADDSGLPNDRFFAVRPEGSVSTLKIQRTERGDSAVYLCASREAPTATDTQYFGPGTRLTVL.

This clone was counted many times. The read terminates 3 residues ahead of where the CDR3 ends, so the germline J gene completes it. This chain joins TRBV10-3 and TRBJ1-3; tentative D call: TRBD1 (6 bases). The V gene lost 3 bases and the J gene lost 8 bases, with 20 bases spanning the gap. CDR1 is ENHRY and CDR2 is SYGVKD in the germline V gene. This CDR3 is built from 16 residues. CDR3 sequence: CAISDSGTKGSDTIYF. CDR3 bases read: TGTGCCATCAGTGACTCCGGGACAAAGGGCTCGGACACC.

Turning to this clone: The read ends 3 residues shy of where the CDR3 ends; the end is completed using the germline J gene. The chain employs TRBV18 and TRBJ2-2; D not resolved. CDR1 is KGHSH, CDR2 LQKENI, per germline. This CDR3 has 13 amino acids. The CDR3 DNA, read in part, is TGTGCCAGCTCGTCTCAGGAGAGTGAAAAG. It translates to CASSSQESEK. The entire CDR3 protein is CASSSQESEKLFF.

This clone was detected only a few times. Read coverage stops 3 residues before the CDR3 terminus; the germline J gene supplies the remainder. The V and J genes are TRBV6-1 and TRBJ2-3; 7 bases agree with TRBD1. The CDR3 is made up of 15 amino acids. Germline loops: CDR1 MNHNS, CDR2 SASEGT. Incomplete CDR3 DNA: TGTGCCAGCAGTGAAGCCGGGACAGCCCAAGAGACG. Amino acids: CASSEAGTAQET. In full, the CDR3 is CASSEAGTAQETQYF.

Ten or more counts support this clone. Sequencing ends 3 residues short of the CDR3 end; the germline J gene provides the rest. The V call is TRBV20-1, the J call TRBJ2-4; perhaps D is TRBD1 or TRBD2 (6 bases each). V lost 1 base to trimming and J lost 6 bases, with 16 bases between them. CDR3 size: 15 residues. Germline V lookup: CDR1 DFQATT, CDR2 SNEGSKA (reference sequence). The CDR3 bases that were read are TGCAGTGCTAGAGGCTATCTGCGGGACATAAACATT. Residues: CSARGYLRDINI. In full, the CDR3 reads CSARGYLRDINIQYF.

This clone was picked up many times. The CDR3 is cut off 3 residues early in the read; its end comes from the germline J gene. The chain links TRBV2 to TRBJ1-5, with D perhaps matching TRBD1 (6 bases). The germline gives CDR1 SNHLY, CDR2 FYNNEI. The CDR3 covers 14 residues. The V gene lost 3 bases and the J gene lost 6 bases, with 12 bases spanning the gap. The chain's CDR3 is CASSEGRGAQPQHF. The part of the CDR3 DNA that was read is TGTGCCAGCAGTGAGGGCAGGGGCGCTCAGCCC. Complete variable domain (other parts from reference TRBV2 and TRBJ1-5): EPEVTQTPSHQVTQMGQEVILRCVPISNHLYFYWYRQILGQKVEFLVSFYNNEISEKSEIFDDQFSVERPDGSNFTLKIRSTKLEDSAMYFCASSEGRGAQPQHFGDGTRLSIL.

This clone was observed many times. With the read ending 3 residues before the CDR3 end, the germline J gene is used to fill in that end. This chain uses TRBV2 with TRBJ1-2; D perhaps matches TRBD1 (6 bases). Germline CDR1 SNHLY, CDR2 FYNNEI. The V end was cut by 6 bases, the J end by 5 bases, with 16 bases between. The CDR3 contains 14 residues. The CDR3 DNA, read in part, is TGTGCCAGCAGGGCAGGGGAGAAGCATTATGGC. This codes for CASRAGEKHYG. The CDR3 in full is CASRAGEKHYGYTF.

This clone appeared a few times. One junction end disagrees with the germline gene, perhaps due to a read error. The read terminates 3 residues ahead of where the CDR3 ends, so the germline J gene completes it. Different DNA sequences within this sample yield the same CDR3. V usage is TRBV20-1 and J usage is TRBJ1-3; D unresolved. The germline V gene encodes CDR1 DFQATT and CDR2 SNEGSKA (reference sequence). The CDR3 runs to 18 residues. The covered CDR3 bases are TGCAGTGCGATAGAAAGTTTGAGACACCAAAGCTCTGGAAACACT. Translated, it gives CSAIESLRHQSSGNT. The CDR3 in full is CSAIESLRHQSSGNTIYF.

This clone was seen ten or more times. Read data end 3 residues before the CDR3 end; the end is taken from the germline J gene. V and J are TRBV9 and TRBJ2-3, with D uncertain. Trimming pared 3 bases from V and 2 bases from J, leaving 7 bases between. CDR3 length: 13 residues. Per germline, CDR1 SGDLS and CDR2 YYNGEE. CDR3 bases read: TGTGCCAGCAGCGAGGTTATCACAGATACG. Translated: CASSEVITDT. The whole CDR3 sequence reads CASSEVITDTQYF. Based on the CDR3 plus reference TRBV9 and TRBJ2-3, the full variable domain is DSGVTQTPKHLITATGQRVTLRCSPRSGDLSVYWYQQSLDQGLQFLIQYYNGEERAKGNILERFSAQQFPDLHSELNLSSLELGDSALYFCASSEVITDTQYFGPGTRLTVL.

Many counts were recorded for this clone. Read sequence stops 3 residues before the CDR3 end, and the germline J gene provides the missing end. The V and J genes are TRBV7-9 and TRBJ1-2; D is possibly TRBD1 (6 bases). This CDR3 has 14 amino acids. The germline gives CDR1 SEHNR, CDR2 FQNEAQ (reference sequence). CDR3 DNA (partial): TGTGCCAGCAGCCTCTGGACAGACTTGGGGGGC. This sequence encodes CASSLWTDLGG. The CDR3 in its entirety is CASSLWTDLGGYTF.

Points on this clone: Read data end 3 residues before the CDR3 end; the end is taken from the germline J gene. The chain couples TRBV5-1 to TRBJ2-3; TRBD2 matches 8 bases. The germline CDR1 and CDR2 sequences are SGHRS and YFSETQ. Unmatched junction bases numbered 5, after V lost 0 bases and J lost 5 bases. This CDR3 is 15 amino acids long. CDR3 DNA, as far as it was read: TGCGCCAGCAGCTTGGCCGCCGGGGGGGGAGATACG. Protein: CASSLAAGGGDT. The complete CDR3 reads CASSLAAGGGDTQYF.

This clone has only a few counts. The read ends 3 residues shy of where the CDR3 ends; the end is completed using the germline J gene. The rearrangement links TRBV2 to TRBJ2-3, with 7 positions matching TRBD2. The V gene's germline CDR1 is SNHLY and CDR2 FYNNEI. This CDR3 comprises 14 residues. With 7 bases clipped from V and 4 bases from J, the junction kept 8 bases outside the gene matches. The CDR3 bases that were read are TGTGCCAGCAAATCGGGGGGAGGCCCAGATACG. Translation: CASKSGGGPDT. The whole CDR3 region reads CASKSGGGPDTQYF.

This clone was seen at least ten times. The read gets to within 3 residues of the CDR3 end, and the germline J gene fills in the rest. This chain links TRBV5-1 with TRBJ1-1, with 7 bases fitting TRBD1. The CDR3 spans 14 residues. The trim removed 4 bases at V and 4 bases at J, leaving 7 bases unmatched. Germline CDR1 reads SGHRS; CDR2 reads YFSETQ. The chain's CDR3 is CASSKTGSSTEAFF. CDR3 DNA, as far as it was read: TGCGCCAGCAGCAAGACAGGGTCTTCCACTGAA.

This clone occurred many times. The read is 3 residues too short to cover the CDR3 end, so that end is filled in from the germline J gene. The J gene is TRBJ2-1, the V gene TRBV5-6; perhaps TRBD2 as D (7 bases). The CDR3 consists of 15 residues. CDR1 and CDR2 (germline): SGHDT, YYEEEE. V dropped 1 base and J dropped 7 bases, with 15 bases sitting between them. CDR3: CASSLWGGTRNEQFF. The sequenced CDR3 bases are TGTGCCAGCAGCTTGTGGGGGGGCACGAGGAATGAG.

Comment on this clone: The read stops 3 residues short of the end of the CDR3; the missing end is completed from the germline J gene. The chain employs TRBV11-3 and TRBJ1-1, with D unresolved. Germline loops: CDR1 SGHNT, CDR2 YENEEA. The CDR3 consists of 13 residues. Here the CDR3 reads CASSLCEGPEAFF. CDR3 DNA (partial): TGTGCCAGCAGCTTATGCGAGGGTCCCGAA.

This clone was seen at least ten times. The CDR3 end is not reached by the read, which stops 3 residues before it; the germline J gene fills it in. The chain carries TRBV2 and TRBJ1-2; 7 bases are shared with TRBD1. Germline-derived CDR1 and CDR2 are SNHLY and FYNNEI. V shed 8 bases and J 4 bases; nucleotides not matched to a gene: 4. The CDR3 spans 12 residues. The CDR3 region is CASLTGAYGYTF. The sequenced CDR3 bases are TGTGCCAGCTTAACAGGGGCCTATGGC.

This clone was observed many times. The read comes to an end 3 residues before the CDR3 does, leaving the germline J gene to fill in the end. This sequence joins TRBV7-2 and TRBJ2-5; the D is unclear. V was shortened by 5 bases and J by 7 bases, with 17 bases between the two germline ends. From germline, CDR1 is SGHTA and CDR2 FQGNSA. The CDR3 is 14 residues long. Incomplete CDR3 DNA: TGTGCCAGCAGCGCTTCCTCCCAAGGGTGGACC. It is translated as CASSASSQGWT. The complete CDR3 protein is CASSASSQGWTQYF.

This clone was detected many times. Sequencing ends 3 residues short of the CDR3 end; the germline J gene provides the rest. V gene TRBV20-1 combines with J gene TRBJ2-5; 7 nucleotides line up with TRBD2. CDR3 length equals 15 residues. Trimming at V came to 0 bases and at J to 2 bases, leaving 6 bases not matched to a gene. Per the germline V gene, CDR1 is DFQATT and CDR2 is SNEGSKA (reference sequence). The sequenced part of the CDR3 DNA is TGCAGTGCTAGAGATTGGGGGGGGGAACAAGAGACC. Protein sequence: CSARDWGGEQET. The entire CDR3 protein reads CSARDWGGEQETQYF.

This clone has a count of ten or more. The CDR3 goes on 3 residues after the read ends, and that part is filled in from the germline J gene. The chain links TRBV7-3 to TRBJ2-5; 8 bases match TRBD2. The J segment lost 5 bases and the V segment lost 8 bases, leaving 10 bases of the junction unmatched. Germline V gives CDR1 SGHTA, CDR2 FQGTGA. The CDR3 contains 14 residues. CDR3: CASSPGRAGETQYF. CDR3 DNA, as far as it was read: TGTGCCAGCTCTCCCGGGAGGGCGGGGGAGACC.

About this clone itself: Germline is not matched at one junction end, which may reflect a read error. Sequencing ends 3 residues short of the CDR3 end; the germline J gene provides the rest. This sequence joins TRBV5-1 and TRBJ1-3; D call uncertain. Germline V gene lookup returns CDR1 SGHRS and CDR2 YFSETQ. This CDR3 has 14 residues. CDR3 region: CASSKSDSGNTIYF. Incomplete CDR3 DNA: TGCGCCAGCAGCAAGAGTGACTCTGGAAACACA.

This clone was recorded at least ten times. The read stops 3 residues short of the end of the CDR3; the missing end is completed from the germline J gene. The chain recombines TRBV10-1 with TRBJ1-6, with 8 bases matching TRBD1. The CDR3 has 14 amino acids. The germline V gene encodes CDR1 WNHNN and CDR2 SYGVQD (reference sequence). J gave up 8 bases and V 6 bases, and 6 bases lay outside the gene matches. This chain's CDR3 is CASSRTGWDSPLHF. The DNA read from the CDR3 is TGCGCCAGCAGCCGGACAGGGTGGGATTCACCC.

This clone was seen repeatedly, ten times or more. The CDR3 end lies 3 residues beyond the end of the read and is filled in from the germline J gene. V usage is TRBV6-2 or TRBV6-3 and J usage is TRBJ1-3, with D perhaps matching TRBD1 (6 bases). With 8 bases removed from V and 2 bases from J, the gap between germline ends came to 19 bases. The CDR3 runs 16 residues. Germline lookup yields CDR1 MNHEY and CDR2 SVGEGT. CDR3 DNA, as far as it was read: TGTGCCAGCCGGACAGCATTGGAATTGGCTGGAAACACC. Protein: CASRTALELAGNT. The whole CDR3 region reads CASRTALELAGNTIYF.

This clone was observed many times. CDR3 in amino acids: CSARDGASGGPNEQFF. CDR3 DNA (partial): TGCAGTGCTAGAGATGGGGCTAGCGGGGGGCCGAATGAG. The chain has TRBV20-1 and TRBJ2-1; 11 bases line up with TRBD2. The read gets to within 3 residues of the CDR3 end, and the germline J gene fills in the rest. Germline-derived CDR1 and CDR2 are DFQATT and SNEGSKA (reference sequence). Germline trimming cut 0 bases from V and 7 bases from J; bases unmatched to any gene: 8. The CDR3 loop spans 16 amino acids.